Listed here is a single T cell receptor (beta chain). Sequencing of TCR beta was undertaken in CD8+ and CD4+ T cells derived from blood. It was healthy donors who served as the controls, matched for age and sex. This entry comes from a study of CD8 T cells in Susac syndrome. The trim removed 0 bases at V and 5 bases at J, leaving 1 base unmatched. Germline CDR1 is SGDLS and CDR2 is YYNGEE. This CDR3 has 15 residues. The authors reverse transcribed 0.5 to 1 ug RNA with random hexamers. Amplification of TCR beta CDR3 spanned 54 Vbeta and 13 Jbeta via immunoSEQ multiplex PCR. Each CDR3 protein is one row after TCRdb ran MiXCR on the immunoSEQ multiplex PCR reads. The data contain some 90,000 distinct CDR3 sequences, approximately 92% of them seen just once; the ten biggest clones take up around 0.31%.

The material sequenced was CD8+ T cells from PBMCs. The V call is TRBV9, the J call TRBJ2-5; 13 bases fit TRBD2. The TCR was taken from a human donor in good health. DNA for the CDR3: TGTGCCAGCAGCGTAGGACTAGCGGGGGGTGAGACCCAGTACTTC. Protein product: CASSVGLAGGETQYF.